Shown below are 3 T cell receptor beta chains from a single sample sequenced in a study of blood T cell repertoires in COVID-19. Libraries were prepared by immunoSEQ multiplex PCR; TCRdb keeps only in-frame clonotypes and omits some of them. The table records approximately 450,000 clones, 75% to 90% of them present only once. The specimen was PBMCs or T cells enriched from blood (not recorded which). These receptor sequences come from a man aged 25 to 40 who had recovered from COVID-19.

The chain joins TRBV5-1 to TRBJ2-5, with TRBD2 identical over 8 bases. With 0 bases clipped from V and 2 bases from J, the junction kept 6 bases outside the gene matches. The CDR3 sequence is 16 residues long. Germline CDR1 and CDR2: SGHRS and YFSETQ. The CDR3 DNA follows: TGCGCCAGCAGCTTGGGCCCTAGCGGGCTGCAAGAGACCCAGTACTTC. It translates to CASSLGPSGLQETQYF.

The V and J genes are TRBV5-1 and TRBJ2-1, with 7 nucleotides matching TRBD2. Germline CDR1 reads SGHRS; CDR2 reads YFSETQ. V was clipped by 4 bases and J by 4 bases; unmatched bases: 5. This CDR3 region has 14 residues. The CDR3 here is CASSLERGYNEQFF. The CDR3 DNA reads TGCGCCAGCAGCCTGGAGCGGGGTTACAATGAGCAGTTCTTC.

The V gene is TRBV9, the J gene TRBJ2-5, with a weak D call TRBD2 (6 bases). Germline lookup yields CDR1 SGDLS and CDR2 YYNGEE. V lost 5 bases and J lost 2, with 19 bases in between. CDR3 length: 16 residues. CDR3 bases: TGTGCCAGCAGTGAGGGCAGCCTAGCGCATCAAGAGACCCAGTACTTC. Translating gives CASSEGSLAHQETQYF.